What follows are 14 T cell receptor beta chains derived from one specimen sequenced in a study of T cells after posttransplantation cyclophosphamide. TCRdb keeps only in-frame clones here, not all; method: immunoSEQ multiplex PCR. The specimen has more than 40,000 clones, none found just once. Sequenced sample: PBMCs. These receptors originate from a man aged 40-50 years in good health, CMV-negative, and a related stem cell transplant donor.

This clone was detected many times. The chain is built from TRBV25-1 and TRBJ2-3; TRBD2 agrees at 10 bases. With 3 bases clipped from V and 0 bases from J, the junction kept 6 bases outside the gene matches. From germline, CDR1 is MGHDK and CDR2 SYGVNS. The CDR3 runs to 17 residues. The CDR3 DNA reads TGTGCCAGCAGTGAGACCGGGACTAGCGTCAGCACAGATACGCAGTATTTT. This sequence encodes CASSETGTSVSTDTQYF. The full variable domain, rest sourced from reference TRBV25-1 and TRBJ2-3, is EADIYQTPRYLVIGTGKKITLECSQTMGHDKMYWYQQDPGMELHLIHYSYGVNSTEKGDLSSESTVSRIRTEHFPLTLESARPSHTSQYLCASSETGTSVSTDTQYFGPGTRLTVL.

This clone has ten or more counts. The chain joins TRBV4-1 to TRBJ2-7, with TRBD1 identical over 8 bases. This CDR3 is 15 amino acids long. Germline lookup yields CDR1 MGHRA and CDR2 YSYEKL. Trimming cost V 4 bases and J 2 bases; bases outside gene matches: 7. The CDR3 protein is CASSLETGATYEQYF. CDR3 nucleotides: TGCGCCAGCAGCCTTGAGACAGGGGCGACCTACGAGCAGTACTTC.

This clone was found many times. This chain uses TRBV5-4 with TRBJ1-1; 11 positions agree with TRBD1. The CDR3 covers 15 residues. Germline V gene data show CDR1 as SGHNT and CDR2 as YYREEE (reference sequence). J was trimmed by 8 bases and V by 4 bases; bases with no gene match: 10. CDR3 nucleotides: TGTGCCAGCAGCAGGGACAGGGGGATAGTTTCCGAAGCTTTCTTT. This translates into CASSRDRGIVSEAFF.

This clone was detected ten times or more. The chain carries TRBV5-6 and TRBJ1-1; D unresolved. From germline, CDR1 is SGHDT and CDR2 YYEEEE. This CDR3 spans 13 amino acids. V gave up 2 bases and J gave up 1 base, with 6 bases separating them. CDR3 DNA sequence: TGTGCCAGCAGCTTTGACAAGAACACTGAAGCTTTCTTT. Protein: CASSFDKNTEAFF.

This clone came up a few times. The chain carries TRBV27 and TRBJ2-5; TRBD2 matches at 12 bases. The last part of the DNA fits TRBJ2-7 better; the J call may be wrong. Germline V gene data show CDR1 as MNHEY and CDR2 as SMNVEV (reference sequence). The CDR3 runs to 16 residues. The CDR3 coding sequence is TGTGCCAGCAACCCCAAGCTAGCGGGAGGGCCCTACGAGCAGTACTTC. Its protein product is CASNPKLAGGPYEQYF.

This clone occurred many times. This chain uses TRBV30 with TRBJ2-2; possibly TRBD2 for D (6 bases). Trimming stripped 5 bases from V and 4 bases from J, with 11 bases between. The CDR3 is made up of 13 amino acids. Per the germline V gene, CDR1 is GTSNPN and CDR2 is SVGIG (reference sequence). CDR3 nucleotides: TGTGCCTGGGGGGACTCCTTCACCGGGGAGCTGTTTTTT. Translated: CAWGDSFTGELFF.

The table lists this clone with many counts. This chain uses TRBV6-1 with TRBJ2-1; TRBD2 matches at 10 bases. CDR3 length: 16 residues. Germline V CDR1 and CDR2: MNHNS, SASEGT. After removal of 3 bases from V and 0 bases from J, the junction contained 2 bases not matched to a gene. CDR3 sequence: CASSDPSGSSYNEQFF. The CDR3 nucleotides read TGTGCCAGCAGTGACCCTAGCGGGAGCTCCTACAATGAGCAGTTCTTC.

This clone was picked up many times. V usage is TRBV5-1 and J usage is TRBJ2-3; the D gene is possibly TRBD1 (5 bases). CDR1 SGHRS and CDR2 YFSETQ come from the germline V gene. This CDR3 is 12 amino acids long. Trimming took off 2 bases at V and 4 bases at J, with 5 bases between the two ends. The CDR3 here is CASSFRADTQYF. In DNA, the CDR3 is TGCGCCAGCAGCTTCAGGGCAGATACGCAGTATTTT.

This clone was recorded many times. The genes are TRBV11-1 and TRBJ2-1; 10 nucleotides match TRBD2. Germline V gives CDR1 SGHAT, CDR2 FQDESV (reference sequence). CDR3 length equals 12 residues. V lost 6 bases, J lost 12 bases, and 5 bases stayed unmatched. CDR3 residues: CASSTLAGRQFF. The CDR3 DNA is TGTGCCAGCAGTACACTAGCGGGAAGGCAGTTCTTC.

This clone was picked up many times. The CDR3 bases are TGTGCCACCCCCGGGGACTACACCTTC. This gives the protein CATPGDYTF. The rearrangement links TRBV2 to TRBJ1-2; no definite D call. Looked up from germline, CDR1 is SNHLY and CDR2 is FYNNEI. CDR3 length: 9 amino acids. V lost 10 bases, J lost 10 bases, and 10 bases lay in between.

There are many counts of this clone. The chain couples TRBV18 to TRBJ2-1; 9 bases fit TRBD1. Per the germline V gene, CDR1 is KGHSH and CDR2 is LQKENI. The J segment lost 7 bases and the V segment lost 3 bases, leaving 4 bases of the junction unmatched. The CDR3 loop spans 14 amino acids. CDR3 DNA sequence: TGTGCCAGCTCACCCCGACAGGGGGGGAATGAGCAGTTCTTC. It specifies CASSPRQGGNEQFF.

The table lists this clone with many counts. This sequence joins TRBV4-3 and TRBJ1-2; 7 bases map to TRBD1. The CDR3 has 15 residues. Trimming removed 3 bases from V and 0 bases from J; junction bases left unmatched: 4. CDR1 LGHNA and CDR2 YSLEER come from the germline V gene. The DNA of the CDR3 is TGCGCCAGCAGCCAGCGACAGGGTTCTAACTATGGCTACACCTTC. Amino acids: CASSQRQGSNYGYTF.

Many counts were recorded for this clone. The chain links TRBV9 to TRBJ2-5; a weak D match, TRBD1 (5 bases). V was shortened by 0 bases and J by 2 bases, with 11 bases between the two germline ends. Germline V gene sequence: CDR1 SGDLS, CDR2 YYNGEE. CDR3 size: 15 residues. The CDR3 nucleotides are TGTGCCAGCAGCGTAGCTGGGGCAATACAAGAGACCCAGTACTTC. Its protein is CASSVAGAIQETQYF.

This clone was found many times. The rearrangement links TRBV7-8 to TRBJ2-7; TRBD2 aligns across 12 bases. This CDR3 is 14 amino acids long. The germline CDR1 and CDR2 sequences are SGHVS and FQNEAQ. V lost 5 bases and J lost 6; bases outside the gene matches: 5. CDR3 bases: TGTGCCAGCAGCCCAACGACTAGCGGGAGCGAGCAGTACTTC. It specifies CASSPTTSGSEQYF. Combining the CDR3 with reference TRBV7-8 and TRBJ2-7 gives the whole variable domain GAGVSQSPRYKVAKRGQDVALRCDPISGHVSLFWYQQALGQGPEFLTYFQNEAQLDKSGLPSDRFFAERPEGSVSTLKIQRTQQEDSAVYLCASSPTTSGSEQYFGPGTRLTVT.